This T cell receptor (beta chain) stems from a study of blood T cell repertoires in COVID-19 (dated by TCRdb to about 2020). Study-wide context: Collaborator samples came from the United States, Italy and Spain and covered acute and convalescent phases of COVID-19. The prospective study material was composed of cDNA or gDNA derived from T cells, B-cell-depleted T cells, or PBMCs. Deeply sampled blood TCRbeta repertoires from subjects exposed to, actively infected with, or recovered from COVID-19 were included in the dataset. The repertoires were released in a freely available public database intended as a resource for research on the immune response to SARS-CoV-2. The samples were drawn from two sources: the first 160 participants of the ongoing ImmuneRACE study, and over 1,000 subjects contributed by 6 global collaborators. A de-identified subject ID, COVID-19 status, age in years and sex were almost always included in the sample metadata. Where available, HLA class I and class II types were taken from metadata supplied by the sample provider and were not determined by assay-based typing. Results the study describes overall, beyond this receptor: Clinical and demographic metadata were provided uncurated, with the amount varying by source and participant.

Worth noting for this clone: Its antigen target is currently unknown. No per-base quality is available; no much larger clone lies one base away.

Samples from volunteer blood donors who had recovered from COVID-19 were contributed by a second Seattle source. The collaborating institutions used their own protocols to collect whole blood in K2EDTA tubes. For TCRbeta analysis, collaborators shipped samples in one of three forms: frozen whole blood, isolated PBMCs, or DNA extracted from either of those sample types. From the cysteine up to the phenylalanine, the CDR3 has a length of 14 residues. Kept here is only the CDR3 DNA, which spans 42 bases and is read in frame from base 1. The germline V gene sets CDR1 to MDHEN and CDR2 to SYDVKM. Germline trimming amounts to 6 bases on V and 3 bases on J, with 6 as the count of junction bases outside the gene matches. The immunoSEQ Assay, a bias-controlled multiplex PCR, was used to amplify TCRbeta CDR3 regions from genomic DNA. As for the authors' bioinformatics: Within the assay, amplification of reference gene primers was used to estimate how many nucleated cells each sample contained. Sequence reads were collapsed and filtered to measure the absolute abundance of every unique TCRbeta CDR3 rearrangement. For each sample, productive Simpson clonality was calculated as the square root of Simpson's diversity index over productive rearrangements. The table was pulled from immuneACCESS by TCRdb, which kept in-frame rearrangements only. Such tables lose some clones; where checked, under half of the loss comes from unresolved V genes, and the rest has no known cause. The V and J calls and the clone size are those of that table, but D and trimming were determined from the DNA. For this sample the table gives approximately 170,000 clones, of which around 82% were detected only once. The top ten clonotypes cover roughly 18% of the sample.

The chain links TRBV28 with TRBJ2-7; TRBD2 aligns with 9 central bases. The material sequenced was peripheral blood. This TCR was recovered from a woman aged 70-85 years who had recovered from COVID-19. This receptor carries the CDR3 CASRGGAGGYEQYF. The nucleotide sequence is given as TGTGCCAGCAGGGGGGGAGCGGGAGGCTACGAGCAGTACTTC.